These 13 T cell receptor beta chains came from one sample sequenced in a study of blood T cell repertoires in COVID-19. Sequencing used immunoSEQ multiplex PCR; TCRdb keeps in-frame clones, though not all of them. The sample contains more than 350,000 clones, roughly nine tenths of which appear only once. The sample was PBMCs or T cells enriched from blood (not recorded which). The source is a man aged 18 to 30 who had recovered from COVID-19.

The gene calls are TRBV4-2 and TRBJ2-5, with 12 bases lining up with TRBD2. Losses at the gene ends were 0 bases for V and 5 bases for J; bases not matched to a gene: 22. This CDR3 is built from 22 residues. Germline CDR1 reads LGHNA; CDR2 reads YNFKEQ. For the CDR3, the DNA is TGTGCCAGCAGCCAAGATCCGACTAGCGGGAGTGCGATAGGTATTCTTCCGGAGACCCAGTACTTC. It yields the protein CASSQDPTSGSAIGILPETQYF.

The J gene is TRBJ1-2, the V gene TRBV6-2 or TRBV6-3; D may be TRBD1 (5 bases). The germline gives CDR1 MNHEY, CDR2 SVGEGT. The CDR3 consists of 14 residues. Trimming stripped 5 bases from V and 4 bases from J, with 14 bases between. The CDR3 is CASSAGGRIYGYTF. The CDR3 bases are TGTGCCAGCAGTGCCGGGGGACGGATCTATGGCTACACCTTC.

The rearrangement uses TRBV29-1 and TRBJ1-1, with 8 positions matching TRBD1. CDR3 size: 16 residues. Germline CDR1 and CDR2: SQVTM and ANQGSEA. J lost 6 bases, V lost 3 bases, and 15 bases had no gene match. CDR3 amino acids: CSVDLRRGRVSSEAFF. The CDR3 DNA reads TGCAGCGTTGACCTCCGCAGGGGGCGAGTGTCATCTGAAGCTTTCTTT.

V and J are TRBV4-3 and TRBJ2-1, with D possibly TRBD1 on 6 matching bases. V shed 0 bases and J shed 1 base, with 7 bases lying between them. In germline, CDR1 is LGHNA, CDR2 YSLEER. This CDR3 has 15 residues. The CDR3 sequence is CASSQEGASYNEQFF. The CDR3 coding sequence is TGCGCCAGCAGCCAAGAGGGGGCTTCCTACAATGAGCAGTTCTTC.

The J gene is TRBJ1-1, the V gene TRBV5-4; D not resolved. V was clipped by 2 bases and J by 0 bases, with 8 bases between them. Germline V CDR1 and CDR2: SGHNT, YYREEE (reference sequence). This CDR3 is built from 14 residues. The CDR3 sequence: CASSFTGVNTEAFF. CDR3 DNA sequence: TGTGCCAGCAGCTTTACCGGGGTGAACACTGAAGCTTTCTTT.

This clone was detected many times. This chain uses TRBV30 with TRBJ1-2; D is possibly TRBD1 (6 bases). The V gene lost 3 bases and the J gene lost 4 bases, with 9 bases spanning the gap. Germline V gene lookup returns CDR1 GTSNPN and CDR2 SVGIG (reference sequence). The CDR3 length is 12 residues. This CDR3 is CAWRKDSYGYTF. The CDR3 bases are TGTGCCTGGAGGAAGGACAGCTATGGCTACACCTTC. Full variable domain (remainder filled in from reference TRBV30 and TRBJ1-2): SQTIHQWPATLVQPVGSPLSLECTVEGTSNPNLYWYRQAAGRGLQLLFYSVGIGQISSEVPQNLSASRPQDRQFILSSKKLLLSDSGFYLCAWRKDSYGYTFGSGTRLTVV.

The chain uses TRBV5-1 and TRBJ2-7; 11 positions agree with TRBD1. Trimming removed 3 bases from V and 3 bases from J; junction bases left unmatched: 5. The CDR3 extends over 15 amino acids. Germline CDR1 and CDR2: SGHRS and YFSETQ. Here the CDR3 reads CASSSSDRGLYEQYF. In DNA form, the CDR3 reads TGCGCCAGCAGCTCCTCGGACAGGGGGCTCTACGAGCAGTACTTC.

V and J are TRBV5-8 and TRBJ1-2; D gene unclear. CDR3 length: 14 amino acids. The germline V gene encodes CDR1 SGHTS and CDR2 YDEGEE. Trimming pared 1 base from V and 4 bases from J, leaving 11 bases between. In DNA, the CDR3 is TGTGCCAGCAGCTTGTGGCGGGGAAGCTATGGCTACACCTTC. This sequence encodes CASSLWRGSYGYTF.

This clone was observed a few times. The J gene is TRBJ1-5, the V gene TRBV4-2; D not certain. Germline V CDR1 and CDR2: LGHNA, YNFKEQ. CDR3 length: 14 residues. V was clipped by 0 bases and J by 6 bases, with 9 bases between them. CDR3 loop: CASSQDRVGQPQHF. The DNA for the CDR3 is TGTGCCAGCAGCCAAGATCGGGTGGGTCAGCCCCAGCATTTT.

This chain links TRBV5-5 with TRBJ1-2; 7 bases fit TRBD1. V lost 1 base and J lost 8; bases outside the gene matches: 11. The CDR3 length is 15 residues. From germline, CDR1 is SGHKS and CDR2 YYEKEE (reference sequence). CDR3 region: CASSLTRVHRGGYTF. The CDR3 DNA sequence: TGTGCCAGCAGCTTGACTCGGGTGCACAGGGGCGGCTACACCTTC.

This clone showed up just a few times. The rearrangement uses TRBV20-1 and TRBJ2-1; the D gene is possibly TRBD1 (5 bases). V gave up 3 bases and J gave up 6 bases, with 21 bases separating them. This CDR3 spans 16 amino acids. Germline V gene lookup returns CDR1 DFQATT and CDR2 SNEGSKA (reference sequence). CDR3 sequence: CSASAGHLIRVNEQFF. The DNA of the CDR3 is TGCAGTGCTAGTGCAGGACATTTAATCCGGGTCAATGAGCAGTTCTTC.

V and J are TRBV14 and TRBJ1-3; the D gene is possibly TRBD1 (5 bases). Germline assignment: CDR1 SGHDN and CDR2 FVKESK. Trimming took 6 bases from V and 2 from J, leaving 11 bases between them. The CDR3 covers 14 residues. CDR3 nucleotides: TGTGCCAGCAGATTCGGACAAGCTGGAAACACCATATATTTT. Its translation: CASRFGQAGNTIYF.

This chain connects TRBV9 to TRBJ2-7, with 8 bases lining up with TRBD1. Unmatched junction bases numbered 3, after V lost 4 bases and J lost 6 bases. This CDR3 has 12 residues. Germline V gene lookup returns CDR1 SGDLS and CDR2 YYNGEE. The CDR3 bases are TGTGCCAGCAGCACAGGGGGAGGCGAGCAGTACTTC. Protein: CASSTGGGEQYF. The whole variable domain, filled in from reference TRBV9 and TRBJ2-7, reads DSGVTQTPKHLITATGQRVTLRCSPRSGDLSVYWYQQSLDQGLQFLIQYYNGEERAKGNILERFSAQQFPDLHSELNLSSLELGDSALYFCASSTGGGEQYFGPGTRLTVT.